This T cell receptor beta chain was captured by sequencing in a study of blood T cell repertoires in COVID-19. Authors' methods: Quantification of nucleated cells was approximated via reference gene primer amplification. This table comes from immunoSEQ multiplex PCR, and its TCRdb copy is limited to in-frame clones, with some not included. The DNA was the basis for D and trimming; V, J and clone size are from that table. The sample lists approximately 150,000 clones; almost 90% were seen once. The material sequenced was peripheral blood. This clonotype was sampled from a woman in her sixties with acute or convalescent COVID-19.

CDR3 region: CASSQTSGGARNEQFF. In DNA form, the CDR3 reads TGCGCCAGCAGCCAAACTAGCGGGGGGGCCCGGAATGAGCAGTTCTTC. The chain employs TRBV5-1 and TRBJ2-1, with 13 bases matching TRBD2. V was pared by 4 bases and J by 7 bases, with 8 bases of the junction left unmatched. The germline V gene encodes CDR1 SGHRS and CDR2 YFSETQ. This CDR3 contains 16 residues. Complete variable domain (other parts from reference TRBV5-1 and TRBJ2-1): KAGVTQTPRYLIKTRGQQVTLSCSPISGHRSVSWYQQTPGQGLQFLFEYFSETQRNKGNFPGRFSGRQFSNSRSEMNVSTLELGDSALYLCASSQTSGGARNEQFFGPGTRLTVL.